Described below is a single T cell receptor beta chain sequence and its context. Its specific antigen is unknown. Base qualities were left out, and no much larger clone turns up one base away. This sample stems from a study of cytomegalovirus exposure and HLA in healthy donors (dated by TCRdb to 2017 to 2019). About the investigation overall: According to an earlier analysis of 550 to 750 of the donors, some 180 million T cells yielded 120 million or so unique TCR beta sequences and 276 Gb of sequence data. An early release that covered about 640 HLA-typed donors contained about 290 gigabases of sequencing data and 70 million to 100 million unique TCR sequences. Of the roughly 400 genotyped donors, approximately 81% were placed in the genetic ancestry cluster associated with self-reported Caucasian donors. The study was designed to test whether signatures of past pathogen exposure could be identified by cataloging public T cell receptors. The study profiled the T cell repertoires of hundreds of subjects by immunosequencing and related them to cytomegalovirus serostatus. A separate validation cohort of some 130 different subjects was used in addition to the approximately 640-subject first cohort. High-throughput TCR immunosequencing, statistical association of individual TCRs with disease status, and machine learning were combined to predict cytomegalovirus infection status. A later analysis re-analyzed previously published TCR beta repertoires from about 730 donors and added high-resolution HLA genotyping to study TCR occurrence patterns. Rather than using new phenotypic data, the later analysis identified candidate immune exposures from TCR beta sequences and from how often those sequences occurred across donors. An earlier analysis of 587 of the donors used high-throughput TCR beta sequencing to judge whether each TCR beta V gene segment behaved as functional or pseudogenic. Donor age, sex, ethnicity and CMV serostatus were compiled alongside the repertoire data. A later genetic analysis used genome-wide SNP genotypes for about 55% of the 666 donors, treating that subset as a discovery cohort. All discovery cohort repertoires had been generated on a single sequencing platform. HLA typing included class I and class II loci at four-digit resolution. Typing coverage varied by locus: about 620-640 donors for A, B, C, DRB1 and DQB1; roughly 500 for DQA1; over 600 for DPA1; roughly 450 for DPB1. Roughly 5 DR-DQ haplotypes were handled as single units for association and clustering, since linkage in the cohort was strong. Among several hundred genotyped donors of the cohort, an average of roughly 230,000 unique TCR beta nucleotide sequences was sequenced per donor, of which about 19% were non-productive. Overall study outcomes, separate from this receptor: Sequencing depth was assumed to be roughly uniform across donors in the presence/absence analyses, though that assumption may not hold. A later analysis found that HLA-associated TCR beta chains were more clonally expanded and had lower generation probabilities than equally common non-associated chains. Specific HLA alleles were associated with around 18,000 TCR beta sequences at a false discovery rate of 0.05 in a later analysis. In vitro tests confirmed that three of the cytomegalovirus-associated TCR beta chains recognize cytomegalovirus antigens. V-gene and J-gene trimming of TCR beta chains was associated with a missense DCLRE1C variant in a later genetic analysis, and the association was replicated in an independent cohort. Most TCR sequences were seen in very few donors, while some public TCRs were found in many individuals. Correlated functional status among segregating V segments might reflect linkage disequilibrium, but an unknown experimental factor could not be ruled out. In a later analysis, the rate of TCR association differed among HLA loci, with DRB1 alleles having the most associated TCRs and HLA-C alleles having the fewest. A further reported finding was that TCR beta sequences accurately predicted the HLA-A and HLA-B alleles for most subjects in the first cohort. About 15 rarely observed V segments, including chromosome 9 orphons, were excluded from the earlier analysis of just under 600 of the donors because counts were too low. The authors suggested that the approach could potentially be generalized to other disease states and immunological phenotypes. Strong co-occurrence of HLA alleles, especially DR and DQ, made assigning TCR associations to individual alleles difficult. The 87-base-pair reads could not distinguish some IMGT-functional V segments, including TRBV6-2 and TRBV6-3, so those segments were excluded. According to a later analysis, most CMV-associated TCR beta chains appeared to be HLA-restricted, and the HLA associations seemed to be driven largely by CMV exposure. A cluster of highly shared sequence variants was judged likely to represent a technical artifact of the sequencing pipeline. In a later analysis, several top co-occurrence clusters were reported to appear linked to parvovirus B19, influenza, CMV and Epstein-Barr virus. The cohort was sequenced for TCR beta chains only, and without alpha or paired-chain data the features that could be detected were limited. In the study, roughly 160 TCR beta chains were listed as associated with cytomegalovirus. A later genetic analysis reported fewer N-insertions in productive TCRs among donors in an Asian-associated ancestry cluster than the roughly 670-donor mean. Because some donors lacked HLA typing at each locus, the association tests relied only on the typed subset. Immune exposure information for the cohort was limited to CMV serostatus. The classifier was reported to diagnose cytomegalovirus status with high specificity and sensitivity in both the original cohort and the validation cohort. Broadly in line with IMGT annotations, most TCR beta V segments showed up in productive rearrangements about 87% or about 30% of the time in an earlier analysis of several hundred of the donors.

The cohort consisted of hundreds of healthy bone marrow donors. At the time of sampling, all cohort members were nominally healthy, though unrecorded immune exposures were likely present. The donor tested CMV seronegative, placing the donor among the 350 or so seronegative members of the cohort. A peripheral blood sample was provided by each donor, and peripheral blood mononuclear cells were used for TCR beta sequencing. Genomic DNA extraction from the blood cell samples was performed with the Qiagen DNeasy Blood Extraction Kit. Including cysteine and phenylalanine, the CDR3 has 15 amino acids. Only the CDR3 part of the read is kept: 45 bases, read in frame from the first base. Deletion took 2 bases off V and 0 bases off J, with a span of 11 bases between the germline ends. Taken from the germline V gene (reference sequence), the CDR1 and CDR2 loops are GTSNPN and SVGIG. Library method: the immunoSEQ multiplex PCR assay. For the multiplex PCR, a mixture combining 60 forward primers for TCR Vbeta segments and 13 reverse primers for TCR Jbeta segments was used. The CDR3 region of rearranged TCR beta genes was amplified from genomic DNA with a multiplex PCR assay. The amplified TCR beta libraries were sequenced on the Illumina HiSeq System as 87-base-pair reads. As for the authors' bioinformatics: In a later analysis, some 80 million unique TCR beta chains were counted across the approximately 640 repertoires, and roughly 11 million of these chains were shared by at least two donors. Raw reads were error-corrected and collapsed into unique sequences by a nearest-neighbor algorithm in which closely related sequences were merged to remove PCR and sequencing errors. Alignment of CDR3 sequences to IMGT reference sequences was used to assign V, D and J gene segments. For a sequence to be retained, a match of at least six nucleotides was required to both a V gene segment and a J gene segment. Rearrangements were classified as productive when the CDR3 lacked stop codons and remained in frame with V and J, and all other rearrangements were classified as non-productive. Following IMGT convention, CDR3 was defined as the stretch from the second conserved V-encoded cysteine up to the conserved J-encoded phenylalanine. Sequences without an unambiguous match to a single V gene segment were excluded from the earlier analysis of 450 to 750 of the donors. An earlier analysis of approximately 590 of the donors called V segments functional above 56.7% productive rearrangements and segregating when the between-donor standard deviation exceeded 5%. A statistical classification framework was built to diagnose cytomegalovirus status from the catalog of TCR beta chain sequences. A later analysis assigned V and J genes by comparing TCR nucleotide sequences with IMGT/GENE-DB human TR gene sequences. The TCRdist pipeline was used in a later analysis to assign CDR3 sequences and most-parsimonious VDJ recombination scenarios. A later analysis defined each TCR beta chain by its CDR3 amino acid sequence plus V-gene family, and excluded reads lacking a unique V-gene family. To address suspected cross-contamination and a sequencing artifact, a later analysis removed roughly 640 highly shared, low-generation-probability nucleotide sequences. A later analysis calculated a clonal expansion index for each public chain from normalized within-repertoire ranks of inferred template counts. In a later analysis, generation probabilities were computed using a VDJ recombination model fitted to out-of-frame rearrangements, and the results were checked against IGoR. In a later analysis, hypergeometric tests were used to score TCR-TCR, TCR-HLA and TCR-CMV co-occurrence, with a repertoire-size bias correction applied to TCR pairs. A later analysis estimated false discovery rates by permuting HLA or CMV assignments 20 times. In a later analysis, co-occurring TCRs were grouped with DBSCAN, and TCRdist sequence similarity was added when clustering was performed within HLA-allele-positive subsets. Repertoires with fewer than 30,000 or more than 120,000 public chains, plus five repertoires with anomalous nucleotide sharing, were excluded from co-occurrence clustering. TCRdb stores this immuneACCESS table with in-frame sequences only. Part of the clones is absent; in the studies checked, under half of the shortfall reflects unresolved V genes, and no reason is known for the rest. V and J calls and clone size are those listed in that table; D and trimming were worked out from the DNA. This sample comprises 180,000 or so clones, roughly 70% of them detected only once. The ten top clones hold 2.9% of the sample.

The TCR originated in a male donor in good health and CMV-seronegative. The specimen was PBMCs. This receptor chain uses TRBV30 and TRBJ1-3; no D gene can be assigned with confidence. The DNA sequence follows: TGTGCCTGGAGTCCCAATCAGGACTCTGGAAACACCATATATTTT. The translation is CAWSPNQDSGNTIYF.